The 29 T cell receptor beta chains given below trace back to one sample, sequenced in a study of T-cell reconstitution after alpha-beta-depleted transplantation in children. Preparing the TCRbeta library involved the use of unique molecular identifiers. Using its own MiXCR run on the PCR reads, TCRdb lists one record per CDR3 protein. The table has around 180,000 distinct CDR3 sequences, roughly 10% seen once. Sequencing was performed on PBMCs, taken before TCRalphabeta/CD19-depleted stem cell transplant. These receptors came from a boy younger than 10 with acute myeloid leukemia, due to receive a stem cell transplant.

J is TRBJ1-1 and V is TRBV7-6, with unresolved D. CDR1 is SGHVS, CDR2 FNYEAQ, per germline. V was cut by 4 bases and J by 1 base, with 7 bases left in between. The CDR3 is 13 amino acids. The DNA for the CDR3 is TGTGCCAGCAGCTGGGTAACGAACACTGAAGCTTTCTTT. Translating it yields CASSWVTNTEAFF. The variable domain in full, with the rest retrieved from reference TRBV7-6 and TRBJ1-1, is GAGVSQSPRYKVTKRGQDVALRCDPISGHVSLYWYRQALGQGPEFLTYFNYEAQQDKSGLPNDRFSAERPEGSISTLTIQRTEQRDSAMYRCASSWVTNTEAFFGQGTRLTVV.

This clonotype was detected many times. V is TRBV28 and J is TRBJ2-7; TRBD2 aligns across 9 bases. Per the germline V gene, CDR1 is MDHEN and CDR2 is SYDVKM. The V and J ends lost 6 bases and 2 bases, in that order; junction bases with no gene match: 20. This CDR3 has 19 residues. The chain's CDR3 is CASRPKAKSLAGSPYEQYF. The CDR3 DNA sequence: TGTGCCAGCAGACCCAAAGCGAAATCCCTAGCGGGAAGCCCCTACGAGCAGTACTTC.

This clonotype was picked up many times. V gene TRBV9 combines with J gene TRBJ2-2; D possibly matches TRBD1 or TRBD2 (5 bases each). Germline V gives CDR1 SGDLS, CDR2 YYNGEE. The V end lost 2 bases, the J end lost 6 bases, and 11 bases lay between the germline ends. The CDR3 consists of 14 residues. CDR3 residues: CASSVGETAGELFF. CDR3 bases: TGTGCCAGCAGCGTGGGGGAGACCGCCGGGGAGCTGTTTTTT.

This clonotype was seen many times. V gene TRBV6-5 combines with J gene TRBJ1-3; 8 bases are a match to TRBD1. The germline V gene has CDR1 MNHEY and CDR2 SVGAGI. The CDR3 consists of 13 residues. J was trimmed by 2 bases and V by 6 bases; bases with no gene match: 0. CDR3 sequence reads: CASRTGAGNTIYF. DNA for the CDR3: TGTGCCAGCAGGACAGGGGCTGGAAACACCATATATTTT.

This clonotype was seen ten or more times. The chain recombines TRBV28 with TRBJ2-1; the match to TRBD2 covers 8 bases. CDR1 and CDR2 (germline): MDHEN, SYDVKM. The V segment lost 3 bases and the J segment 2 bases; nucleotides outside the gene matches: 3. The CDR3 runs 15 residues. CDR3 DNA sequence: TGTGCCAGCAGTTTTCGGGAGGGCCCCTACAATGAGCAGTTCTTC. It codes for CASSFREGPYNEQFF.

The sample holds many counts of this clonotype. This rearrangement joins TRBV5-4 to TRBJ2-3; possible D gene TRBD2, 5 bases. Trimming pared 0 bases from V and 2 bases from J, leaving 7 bases between. The V gene's germline CDR1 is SGHNT and CDR2 YYREEE (reference sequence). This CDR3 is 14 amino acids long. The CDR3 is CASSLDGNTDTQYF. CDR3 nucleotide sequence: TGTGCCAGCAGCTTGGACGGGAACACAGATACGCAGTATTTT.

This clonotype was seen at least ten times. V and J are TRBV2 and TRBJ2-1; D is perhaps TRBD2 (6 bases). This CDR3 has 15 amino acids. Trimming took 8 bases from V and 8 from J, leaving 22 bases between them. Germline loops: CDR1 SNHLY, CDR2 FYNNEI. The CDR3 is CASLTPYRETHEQFF. CDR3 nucleotides: TGTGCCAGCCTTACCCCGTACCGGGAGACACATGAGCAGTTCTTC.

In its sample, this clonotype was seen many times. The chain joins TRBV11-1 to TRBJ1-6; unclear D gene. The CDR3 length is 15 residues. Trimming took off 4 bases at V and 6 bases at J, with 13 bases between the two ends. CDR1 is SGHAT and CDR2 is FQDESV in the germline V gene (reference sequence). The CDR3 reads CASSSRTVRNSPLHF. CDR3 in DNA: TGTGCCAGCAGCTCACGGACGGTGCGTAATTCACCCCTCCACTTT.

In this sample, this clonotype turned up many times. The V and J genes are TRBV20-1 and TRBJ2-1; 7 bases are a match to TRBD2. Trimming took 5 bases from V and 9 from J; bases not matched to a gene: 4. The germline gives CDR1 DFQATT, CDR2 SNEGSKA (reference sequence). The CDR3 consists of 11 residues. The CDR3 DNA sequence: TGCAGTGCTCTTAGCGGGTTTGAGCAGTTCTTC. Its protein product is CSALSGFEQFF.

With regard to this clonotype: An end of the junction does not agree with germline; a read error may underlie this. The chain combines TRBV2 with TRBJ2-1; D gene uncertain. The CDR3 is made up of 10 amino acids. Germline CDR1 and CDR2: SNHLY and FYNNEI. CDR3 bases: TGTGCCAGCAGTGAAGCGCGTAATATCTTC. Encoded protein: CASSEARNIF.

The sample holds a few counts of this clonotype. V usage is TRBV3-1 and J usage is TRBJ2-2; TRBD2 matches at 9 bases. The CDR3 is made up of 16 amino acids. The germline V gene encodes CDR1 LGHDT and CDR2 YNNKEL (reference sequence). With V trimmed by 1 base and J by 4 bases, 4 bases remained unmatched. The CDR3 sequence: CASSQGGRALTGELFF. DNA of the CDR3: TGTGCCAGCAGCCAAGGCGGGAGGGCCCTCACCGGGGAGCTGTTTTTT.

This clonotype occurred many times. The CDR3, as DNA: TGCAGTGCTAGAGAGGGACCAGGGGAAAGGGGCAATCAGCCCCAGCATTTT. Residues: CSAREGPGERGNQPQHF. The rearrangement joins TRBV20-1 to TRBJ1-5; tentatively, D is TRBD1 (6 bases). This CDR3 has 17 residues. V was clipped by 0 bases and J by 2 bases, with 17 bases between them. The germline V gene encodes CDR1 DFQATT and CDR2 SNEGSKA (reference sequence).

Worth noting for this clonotype: A much larger clone differs by one base, so this may be a read error. The chain couples TRBV11-3 to TRBJ2-1; D gene ambiguous. Germline assignment: CDR1 SGHNT and CDR2 YENEEA. CDR3 length equals 13 residues. Here the CDR3 DNA reads TGTGCCGGCAGCTACAACGCCTACAATGAGCAGTTCTTC. As protein: CAGSYNAYNEQFF.

This clonotype was seen ten or more times. The chain employs TRBV11-1 and TRBJ2-1; TRBD1 agrees at 10 bases. The V gene end was trimmed by 5 bases and the J gene end by 8 bases; junction bases not matched to a gene: 9. Germline CDR1 is SGHAT and CDR2 is FQDESV (reference sequence). There are 15 residues in the CDR3. The CDR3 here is CASSPWDRGFDEQFF. The CDR3 DNA follows: TGTGCCAGCAGCCCGTGGGACAGGGGTTTTGATGAGCAGTTCTTC.

This clonotype was counted many times. The rearrangement links TRBV7-8 to TRBJ1-6, with D unclear. CDR1 is SGHVS, CDR2 FQNEAQ, per germline. Trimming pared 5 bases from V and 6 bases from J, leaving 11 bases between. The CDR3 length is 14 residues. CDR3 DNA sequence: TGTGCCAGCAGCCTCCGGACGGGTAATTCACCCCTCCACTTT. This sequence encodes CASSLRTGNSPLHF. Variable domain in full (rest from reference TRBV7-8 and TRBJ1-6): GAGVSQSPRYKVAKRGQDVALRCDPISGHVSLFWYQQALGQGPEFLTYFQNEAQLDKSGLPSDRFFAERPEGSVSTLKIQRTQQEDSAVYLCASSLRTGNSPLHFGNGTRLTVT.

This clonotype showed up many times. The rearrangement uses TRBV7-2 and TRBJ2-6, with D unclear. CDR3 length equals 15 residues. Trimming removed 2 bases from V and 0 bases from J, with 5 bases in between. Germline assignment: CDR1 SGHTA and CDR2 FQGNSA. CDR3 in amino acids: CASSLSFSGANVLTF. Written as DNA, the CDR3 is TGTGCCAGCAGCTTATCCTTCTCTGGGGCCAACGTCCTGACTTTC.

In this sample, this clonotype turned up many times. This chain connects TRBV20-1 to TRBJ1-4, with D maybe TRBD1 (5 bases). Germline lookup yields CDR1 DFQATT and CDR2 SNEGSKA (reference sequence). Trimming removed 0 bases at V and 3 bases at J, with 8 bases between. The CDR3 runs 14 residues. This CDR3 reads CSAREAGSNEKLFF. Here the CDR3 DNA reads TGCAGTGCTAGAGAAGCAGGGTCTAATGAAAAACTGTTTTTT.

Of note for this clonotype: A clone one base away is much larger, so this may be a read error. The chain combines TRBV20-1 with TRBJ1-5; 10 positions match TRBD1. This CDR3 is built from 16 residues. With 4 bases clipped from V and 2 bases from J, the junction kept 8 bases outside the gene matches. Germline assignment: CDR1 DFQATT and CDR2 SNEGSKA (reference sequence). The CDR3 sequence: CSATHRQGAGNQPQHF. The CDR3, as DNA: TGCAGTGCTACGCACAGACAGGGGGCTGGCAATCAGCCCCAGCATTTT.

As to this clonotype: This may be a read error: a much more frequent sequence differs by one nucleotide. The chain recombines TRBV28 with TRBJ1-2, with D possibly being TRBD1 (5 bases). CDR1 MDHEN and CDR2 SYDVKM come from the germline V gene. This CDR3 has 12 residues. The CDR3 region is CASTWGSYGDTF. The CDR3 DNA reads TGTGCCAGCACGTGGGGGAGCTATGGCGACACCTTC.

The table lists this clonotype with many counts. This rearrangement joins TRBV7-2 to TRBJ2-1; possible D gene TRBD2, 6 bases. V was trimmed by 5 bases and J by 4 bases, leaving 9 bases between them. This CDR3 has 13 residues. Germline CDR1 reads SGHTA; CDR2 reads FQGNSA. Written as DNA, the CDR3 is TGTGCCAGCAGCCCTCGGGGGTACAATGAGCAGTTCTTC. Translation: CASSPRGYNEQFF. Complete variable domain (other parts from reference TRBV7-2 and TRBJ2-1): GAGVSQSPSNKVTEKGKDVELRCDPISGHTALYWYRQSLGQGLEFLIYFQGNSAPDKSGLPSDRFSAERTGGSVSTLTIQRTQQEDSAVYLCASSPRGYNEQFFGPGTRLTVL.

The sample holds many counts of this clonotype. The V gene is TRBV5-4, the J gene TRBJ1-1; D is unclear. Germline values: CDR1 SGHNT, CDR2 YYREEE (reference sequence). The CDR3 consists of 14 residues. Between the trimmed V and J ends, which lost 3 bases and 0 bases, there was a span of 9 bases. CDR3 sequence (DNA): TGTGCCAGCAGCTCTGTAAGCATGAACACTGAAGCTTTCTTT. Its protein product is CASSSVSMNTEAFF.

About this clonotype itself: Being one base from a much bigger clone, this may be a read error. It is likely a read error, because the conserved phenylalanine at the end of the CDR3 is missing. This chain joins TRBV5-1 and TRBJ1-1, with D unclear. The CDR3 extends over 15 amino acids. Germline CDR1 and CDR2: SGHRS and YFSETQ. V shed 0 bases and J shed 1 base, with 10 bases lying between them. CDR3: CASSLGWASNTEAFI. CDR3 in DNA: TGCGCCAGCAGCTTGGGCTGGGCCTCGAACACTGAAGCTTTCATT.

This clonotype came up many times. This sequence joins TRBV19 and TRBJ2-1, with D maybe TRBD2 (5 bases). This CDR3 has 14 residues. With 8 bases removed from V and 0 bases from J, the gap between germline ends came to 11 bases. Germline V gene data show CDR1 as LNHDA and CDR2 as SQIVND (reference sequence). CDR3 protein: CASGGGSSYNEQFF. The CDR3 region has the DNA TGTGCCAGTGGTGGAGGTAGCTCCTACAATGAGCAGTTCTTC.

This clonotype appeared many times. The chain combines TRBV12-3 or TRBV12-4 with TRBJ1-1; no clear D. V lost 3 bases and J lost 4, with 12 bases in between. CDR3 length: 14 residues. The CDR3 spells CASSFEGWSTEAFF. CDR3 sequence (DNA): TGTGCCAGCAGTTTCGAGGGTTGGAGCACTGAAGCTTTCTTT.

This clonotype was counted many times. This rearrangement joins TRBV7-2 to TRBJ1-3; possibly TRBD1 for D (6 bases). This CDR3 region has 17 residues. Germline V gene data show CDR1 as SGHTA and CDR2 as FQGNSA. V was clipped by 0 bases and J by 4 bases, with 16 bases between them. The CDR3 DNA sequence: TGTGCCAGCAGCTTAGCCGCTTTTGGGGGGCTCGGAAACACCATATATTTT. Its protein is CASSLAAFGGLGNTIYF.

Ten or more counts support this clonotype. This chain joins TRBV27 and TRBJ2-1; D is unresolved. Trimming left V 4 bases short and J 4 bases short, with 14 bases between. Germline CDR1 reads MNHEY; CDR2 reads SMNVEV (reference sequence). This CDR3 has 15 amino acids. The CDR3 is CASSSTDPGYNEQFF. The CDR3 nucleotides read TGTGCCAGCAGTTCTACAGATCCCGGTTACAATGAGCAGTTCTTC.

On this clonotype: A much larger clone sits a single nucleotide away, making a read error possible. V usage is TRBV5-5 and J usage is TRBJ1-6, with D possibly TRBD1 on 5 matching bases. The CDR3 contains 15 residues. The germline gives CDR1 SGHKS, CDR2 YYEKEE (reference sequence). In DNA form, the CDR3 reads TGTGCCTGCAGCTTGGGGGACTCCTATAATTCACCCCTCCACTTT. Translating gives CACSLGDSYNSPLHF. The whole variable domain, remainder taken from reference TRBV5-5 and TRBJ1-6, is DAGVTQSPTHLIKTRGQQVTLRCSPISGHKSVSWYQQVLGQGPQFIFQYYEKEERGRGNFPDRFSARQFPNYSSELNVNALLLGDSALYLCACSLGDSYNSPLHFGNGTRLTVT.

This clonotype was counted ten times or more. The chain joins TRBV12-3 or TRBV12-4 to TRBJ1-1; 7 bases map to TRBD1. This CDR3 contains 14 residues. With V trimmed by 5 bases and J by 3 bases, 6 bases remained unmatched. The CDR3 reads CASSLQQGYTEAFF. The CDR3 nucleotides read TGTGCCAGCAGTCTCCAACAGGGGTACACTGAAGCTTTCTTT.

In its sample, this clonotype was seen many times. The V call is TRBV10-2, the J call TRBJ2-1; TRBD1 matches at 7 bases. V trimming: 6 bases; J trimming: 2 bases; junction bases outside the gene matches: 4. The CDR3 sequence is 14 residues long. Germline values: CDR1 WSHSY, CDR2 SAAADI. The CDR3 DNA reads TGCGCCAGCAGAAGAGACAGGGCCTACAATGAGCAGTTCTTC. It translates to CASRRDRAYNEQFF.